This TCR beta chain was found in a study of blood T cell repertoires in COVID-19. Study information: The samples span acute and convalescent COVID-19 from the United States, Italy and Spain. PBMCs, B-cell-depleted T cells, or T cells provided the cDNA or gDNA that made up the material.

Per the original methods: Reference gene primer amplification in the assay estimated nucleated cell counts. Libraries were prepared by immunoSEQ multiplex PCR; TCRdb keeps only in-frame clonotypes and omits some of them. V, J and clone size are those of that table, while D and trimming were read from the DNA. The repertoire includes hundreds of thousands of clones, 88% of them detected once, and 0.75% to 1% sits in the top ten. Germline-derived CDR1 and CDR2 are LGHNA and YSLEER. Trimming pared 0 bases from V and 3 bases from J, leaving 9 bases between. The length of the CDR3 is 15 residues. Sequences were obtained from peripheral blood. The rearrangement joins TRBV4-3 to TRBJ2-1; D unresolved. This sequence was found in a woman between 40 and 50 years old who had recovered from COVID-19. CDR3 residues: CASSQEITGYNEQFF. The CDR3 region has the DNA TGCGCCAGCAGCCAAGAAATCACTGGCTACAATGAGCAGTTCTTC.